A selection of T cell receptor beta chains follows, all from one sample in a study of regulatory T cells in long-lasting Graves disease. TCRdb redid the calling of the multiplex PCR reads with MiXCR, one entry per CDR3 protein. The sample carries more than 650,000 distinct CDR3 sequences, approximately 29% recorded once. The starting material was peripheral blood mononuclear cells (PBMCs), obtained when the disease was refractory, from a patient treated with antithyroid drugs. These receptors were collected from a female donor with Graves disease. CDR3s include the opening cysteine and the closing phenylalanine or tryptophan. The order of the fields is clone size, V gene, J gene, D gene, CDR3 DNA, CDR3 protein. The D gene is left open where the match is weak. Not every row has a clone size; where given, it reads once, few, many or a size class.

few,TRBV12-3/TRBV12-4,TRBJ2-5,TRBD2,TGTGCCAGCAGTCCGCCCGGTAGTAGCGGGAAAGAGACCCAGTACTTC,CASSPPGSSGKETQYF
few,TRBV9,TRBJ2-7,TRBD2,TGTGCCAGCAGCGTAGTGGCTAGCGGGAACGAGCAGTACTTC,CASSVVASGNEQYF
few,TRBV6-1,TRBJ1-2,.,TGTGCCAGCAGTGAGGCGCCGGGCGTAGCCGGAGCGAACTATGGCTACACCTTC,CASSEAPGVAGANYGYTF
many,TRBV11-2,TRBJ2-5,.,TGTGCCAGCAGCTTAACTCCTGGGGGGTCCCAGTACTTC,CASSLTPGGSQYF
.,TRBV6-1,TRBJ1-1,.,TGTGCCAGCAGCCCCGGGCCGCAGACTGAAGCTTTCTTT,CASSPGPQTEAFF
.,TRBV7-9,TRBJ2-1,TRBD2,TGTGCCAGCAGCCCCAGTGAGGCGGGAGGGATCGACAATGAGCAGTTCTTC,CASSPSEAGGIDNEQFF
.,TRBV11-1,TRBJ2-1,TRBD1,TGTGCCAGCAGCTCGACAGGGGACAATGAGCAGTTCTTC,CASSSTGDNEQFF
few,TRBV6-1,TRBJ1-5,.,TGTGCCAGCAGTGAAGCTTCCCACAGTCTGCCCCAGCATTTT,CASSEASHSLPQHF
few,TRBV28,TRBJ1-4,.,TGTGCCAGCAGTGGGCAGAGGTTTAATGAAAAACTGTTTTTT,CASSGQRFNEKLFF
.,TRBV12-3/TRBV12-4,TRBJ1-5,.,TGTGCCGGCAGTCCCGGACACCCTCAGCCCCAGCATTTT,CAGSPGHPQPQHF
many,TRBV2,TRBJ1-5,.,TGTGCCAGCAGGTTCACAGGGTACAATCAGCCCCAGCATTTT,CASRFTGYNQPQHF
.,TRBV28,TRBJ2-2,TRBD2,TGTGCCAGCAGTGAGAGCGGGACCAACACCGGGGAGCTGTTTTTT,CASSESGTNTGELFF
few,TRBV6-1,TRBJ1-1,TRBD1,TGTGCCAGCAGTGAACTGACAGGGGGAGGCACTGAAGCTTTCTTT,CASSELTGGGTEAFF
.,TRBV28,TRBJ2-2,TRBD1,TGTGCCAGCAGAGGACAGGTAGCTGGGAACACCGGGGAGCTGTTTTTT,CASRGQVAGNTGELFF
many,TRBV28,TRBJ2-5,.,TGTGCCAGAGGGGGTTGCGAGACCCAGTACTTC,CARGGCETQYF
few,TRBV5-8,TRBJ1-1,.,TGTGCCAGCAGCTTGGAATATCCAAGGGAGACTGAAGCTTTCTTT,CASSLEYPRETEAFF
.,TRBV30,TRBJ1-2,.,TGTGCCAGGAAGCAGAATGGCTACACCTTC,CARKQNGYTF
.,TRBV28,TRBJ2-5,TRBD2,TGTGCCAGCAGCTACCCCTGGACTAGCGGGAGGGAAAAGACCCAGTACTTC,CASSYPWTSGREKTQYF
few,TRBV9,TRBJ2-5,TRBD2,TGTGCCAGCAACCCCACGGGGACTAGCGGAGAGACCCAGTACTTC,CASNPTGTSGETQYF
many,TRBV6-2/TRBV6-3,TRBJ1-6,TRBD1,TGTGCCAGCAGTTACGGGACAGGGAGACATTCACCCCTCCACTTT,CASSYGTGRHSPLHF
few,TRBV12-3/TRBV12-4,TRBJ2-2,.,TGTGCCAGCAGACGGACGGCGGCCGGGGAGCTGTTTTTT,CASRRTAAGELFF
.,TRBV29-1,TRBJ2-7,.,TGCAGCGTGGGGCCCCAGGGAGGCGAGCAGTACTTC,CSVGPQGGEQYF
.,TRBV30,TRBJ2-1,.,TGTGCCTGGAGTGTACAGGGAAATGAGCAGTTCTTC,CAWSVQGNEQFF
few,TRBV7-9,TRBJ2-5,TRBD2,TGTGCCAGCAGCTTAGTGTGGCGGGAGGGCCGTGAGACCCAGTACTTC,CASSLVWREGRETQYF
.,TRBV20-1,TRBJ1-1,TRBD1,TGCAGTGCTCCAGGGGGCCCAGGGGCTGAAGCTTTCTTT,CSAPGGPGAEAFF
many,TRBV12-3/TRBV12-4,TRBJ2-5,.,TGTGCCAGCAGAAGGATCGGGTGGGAGACCCAGTACTTC,CASRRIGWETQYF
.,TRBV27,TRBJ1-1,.,TGTGCCAGCAGCTTCACAGGCGATGAAGCTTTCTTT,CASSFTGDEAFF
.,TRBV7-3,TRBJ1-1,.,TGTGCCAGCAGCCAAGGGGGGGTCGGCACTGAAGCTTTCTTT,CASSQGGVGTEAFF
few,TRBV6-1,TRBJ2-7,.,TGTGCCAGCAGCCGTGGCGGGCCCTACGAGCAGTACTTC,CASSRGGPYEQYF
.,TRBV3-1,TRBJ1-1,.,TGTGCCAGCAGACGTGGGGGTTGGCCTGAAGCTTTCTTT,CASRRGGWPEAFF
.,TRBV9,TRBJ1-1,.,TGTGCCAGCAGCGCCGTCCTTGGGAACACTGAAGCTTTCTTT,CASSAVLGNTEAFF
.,TRBV6-5,TRBJ2-1,.,TGTGCCAGCAGTTACTCGATCATCGGGGGGCAAATTGAGCAGTTCTTC,CASSYSIIGGQIEQFF
.,TRBV20-1,TRBJ1-2,.,TGCAGTGCTAGAGATCCCATCCGCAGGGGAGGCTATGGCTACACCTTC,CSARDPIRRGGYGYTF
many,TRBV7-2,TRBJ1-5,.,TGTGCCAGCAGCTTAGCGAGGGGGGATAGCAATCAGCCCCAGCATTTT,CASSLARGDSNQPQHF
.,TRBV29-1,TRBJ2-7,TRBD2,TGCAGCGTTGATAGACTAGCGGGAGTTTCCTACGAGCAGTACTTC,CSVDRLAGVSYEQYF
.,TRBV30,TRBJ1-1,.,TGTGCCTGGACAAGGGGGGGACCGAACACTGAAGCTTTCTTT,CAWTRGGPNTEAFF
.,TRBV3-1,TRBJ1-4,.,TGTGCCAGCAGCCAAGATCTTGCAACTAATGAAAAACTGTTTTTT,CASSQDLATNEKLFF
few,TRBV6-2/TRBV6-3,TRBJ1-1,.,TGTGCCAGCAGACTCTCCACAGGAGGGAACACTGAAGCTTTCTTT,CASRLSTGGNTEAFF
many,TRBV12-3/TRBV12-4,TRBJ1-6,.,TGTGCCAGCAGTTTCCCGGGACGGAATAATTCACCCCTCCACTTT,CASSFPGRNNSPLHF
.,TRBV27,TRBJ1-2,.,TGTGCCAGCAGTCCGGGAGGGAGCGGCTACACCTTC,CASSPGGSGYTF
.,TRBV7-9,TRBJ2-7,.,TGTGCCAGCAGCCTAGACGAGGGCTACGAGCAGTACTTC,CASSLDEGYEQYF
.,TRBV6-2/TRBV6-3,TRBJ1-2,TRBD1,TGTGCCAGCAGTTACTCGGACAGGGCGAACTATGGCTACACCTTC,CASSYSDRANYGYTF
few,TRBV25-1,TRBJ2-7,.,TGTGCCAGCAGTGTAGTCTACGAGCAGTACTTC,CASSVVYEQYF
once,TRBV19,TRBJ1-1,.,TGTGCCAGTACGCAATCCCAGGGAGCTTTCTTT,CASTQSQGAFF
few,TRBV29-1,TRBJ1-4,.,TGCAGCGTTGAAGAAGGGGGTGGAAATGAAAAACTGTTTTTT,CSVEEGGGNEKLFF
.,TRBV28,TRBJ1-2,.,TGTGCCAGCAGTTTCCTCCCGACAGGCAGCTATGGCTACACCTTC,CASSFLPTGSYGYTF
many,TRBV7-9,TRBJ1-2,.,TGTGCCAGCAGCTTGGGCTACAGGGACGAGGGCTACACCTTC,CASSLGYRDEGYTF
.,TRBV3-1,TRBJ1-2,.,TGTGCCAGCAGCCCCCCGGGGCCTTCCTATGGCTACACCTTC,CASSPPGPSYGYTF
few,TRBV6-1,TRBJ2-7,.,TGTGCCAGCAGGCTCGGGTTTACCTCGTACGAGCAGTACTTC,CASRLGFTSYEQYF
.,TRBV2,TRBJ2-3,.,TGTGCCAGCAGTACCCGGGACTTCCTCAGAACAGATACGCAGTATTTT,CASSTRDFLRTDTQYF
.,TRBV5-5,TRBJ1-1,.,TGTGCCAGCAGCTTTGGGGTGGTAGCTGAAGCTTTCTTT,CASSFGVVAEAFF
few,TRBV12-3/TRBV12-4,TRBJ1-6,.,TGTGCCAGCAGTTCCGGACATGCAAATTCACCCCTCCACTTT,CASSSGHANSPLHF
.,TRBV28,TRBJ1-6,TRBD1,TGTGCCAGCAGTCCCCACAGGGGCCAACCCCTCCACTTT,CASSPHRGQPLHF
few,TRBV20-1,TRBJ1-1,TRBD1,TGCAGTGCTCCCGGGACAGGGGGACCCCTCATGAACACTGAAGCTTTCTTT,CSAPGTGGPLMNTEAFF
.,TRBV29-1,TRBJ1-3,.,TGCAGCGACTATGACCTAAGTGCTGGAAACACCATATATTTT,CSDYDLSAGNTIYF
many,TRBV20-1,TRBJ1-1,TRBD1,TGCAGTGCTAGAGATCATGGGACAGGGAACACTGAAGCTTTCTTT,CSARDHGTGNTEAFF
.,TRBV25-1,TRBJ1-2,TRBD1,TGTGCCAGCAGGCCCCCTGGACAGGGGAAACCCTATGGCTACACCTTC,CASRPPGQGKPYGYTF
few,TRBV6-5,TRBJ1-1,.,TGTGCCAGCAGTTACCCTTCAGGGTCCACTGAAGCTTTCTTT,CASSYPSGSTEAFF
.,TRBV5-1,TRBJ2-2,.,TGCGCCAGCAGCTTCTCGGGGACCACCGGGGAGCTGTTTTTT,CASSFSGTTGELFF
many,TRBV15,TRBJ1-1,.,TGTGCCACCAGCACCTCTATGGGAGGCACTGAAGCTTTCTTT,CATSTSMGGTEAFF